This T cell receptor beta chain comes out of a study of blood T cell repertoires in COVID-19. For the study at large: Sample material is recorded as cDNA or gDNA derived from T cells, B-cell-depleted T cells, or PBMCs.

J gave up 6 bases and V 6 bases, and 5 bases lay outside the gene matches. Germline values: CDR1 MNHEY, CDR2 SVGEGT. The CDR3 loop spans 13 amino acids. The repertoire was sequenced with immunoSEQ multiplex PCR; TCRdb's copy has only in-frame clones and lacks some. The sample has 330,000 or so clones, about 90% seen once. This rearrangement joins TRBV6-2 or TRBV6-3 to TRBJ1-5, with 7 bases identical to TRBD1. The clonotype was recovered from a woman aged 30 to 39 who had recovered from COVID-19. Material: PBMCs or T cells enriched from blood (not recorded which). CDR3 DNA: TGTGCCAGCAGCCGGAGGGGGCTTCAGCCCCAGCATTTT. This encodes CASSRRGLQPQHF.